The clone carrying this TCR beta chain was counted once. As handled by the study authors: Filtering was not the same, since immunoSEQ gave junction-only sequences without quality scores. TCRdb's table, derived via immunoSEQ multiplex PCR, lists solely in-frame clones and lacks some. That table supplies the V and J calls and clone size; D and trimming were determined from the DNA. The top ten clones hold more than 1.5% of a sample with around 1.9 million clones, about 92% of them seen once. This specimen belongs to a study of shared clonotypes between healthy human individuals. Naive CD8 isolation took CD45RO-negative cells positively selected for CCR7 and excluded terminally differentiated effector memory CD45RA+ cells. Germline V gives CDR1 SQVTM, CDR2 ANQGSEA. Losses at the gene ends were 7 bases for V and 2 bases for J; bases not matched to a gene: 7. The CDR3 length is 13 residues.

Sequencing used naive CD8+ T cells from PBMCs. The TCR originated in a man between 18 and 29 years old in good health. Some clones in this sample may be carry-over from other donors' samples. The V and J genes are TRBV29-1 and TRBJ2-7; 8 bases map to TRBD1. The CDR3 DNA is TGCAGCGCACTGGGACAGGAACCCTACGAGCAGTACTTC. Encoded protein: CSALGQEPYEQYF.